A selection of T cell receptor beta chains follows, all from one sample in a study of shared clonotypes between healthy human individuals. Sequenced by immunoSEQ multiplex PCR; TCRdb stores in-frame clones only, minus some. The table lists roughly 490,000 clones, less than 80% of them singletons. Input material: PBMCs. All receptors derive from a woman aged 40-49 years in good health. Some clones in this sample may be carry-over from other donors' samples. CDR3s include the opening cysteine and the closing phenylalanine or tryptophan. A D gene is named only where the DNA matches it firmly. A row's size may be missing; if present it is once, few, many or a size class.

d_call: NA; j_call: TRBJ2-1; v_call: TRBV27; clone_size: NA; cdr3_nt: TGTGCCAGCAGCCGTTTTGACGAGCAGTTCTTC; cdr3_aa: CASSRFDEQFF
d_call: NA; j_call: TRBJ1-1; v_call: TRBV18; clone_size: many; cdr3_nt: TGTGCCAGCTCACCTGGCGGGGGCGTCACTGAAGCTTTCTTT; cdr3_aa: CASSPGGGVTEAFF
d_call: NA; j_call: TRBJ2-1; v_call: TRBV5-1; clone_size: NA; cdr3_nt: TGCGCCAGCAGCTTTAATAGCATTGGGGATGAGCAGTTCTTC; cdr3_aa: CASSFNSIGDEQFF
d_call: NA; j_call: TRBJ2-4; v_call: TRBV10-3; clone_size: NA; cdr3_nt: TGTGCCATCTCCGAGACAGGCCTAGCCAAAAACATTCAGTACTTC; cdr3_aa: CAISETGLAKNIQYF
d_call: NA; j_call: TRBJ2-5; v_call: TRBV30; clone_size: NA; cdr3_nt: TGTGCCTGGATACCGAAACAAGAGACCCAGTACTTC; cdr3_aa: CAWIPKQETQYF
d_call: NA; j_call: TRBJ2-5; v_call: TRBV2; clone_size: NA; cdr3_nt: TGTGCCAGCAGTGTCGGCAGAAAAGAGACCCAGTACTTC; cdr3_aa: CASSVGRKETQYF
d_call: NA; j_call: TRBJ1-1; v_call: TRBV29-1; clone_size: few; cdr3_nt: TGCAGCGCCTTACCGGCCAACACTGAAGCTTTCTTT; cdr3_aa: CSALPANTEAFF
d_call: TRBD2; j_call: TRBJ2-1; v_call: TRBV11-3; clone_size: NA; cdr3_nt: TGTGCCAGCAGCTTAGGGACTAGCGGCTACAATGAGCAGTTCTTC; cdr3_aa: CASSLGTSGYNEQFF
d_call: NA; j_call: TRBJ2-7; v_call: TRBV28; clone_size: NA; cdr3_nt: TGTGCCAGCAGTCCTCAAGGGACATCGGACTACGAGCAGTACTTC; cdr3_aa: CASSPQGTSDYEQYF
d_call: NA; j_call: TRBJ1-1; v_call: TRBV28; clone_size: many; cdr3_nt: TGTGCCAGTGAACAGACCCCTCAAGCTTTCTTT; cdr3_aa: CASEQTPQAFF
d_call: NA; j_call: TRBJ1-1; v_call: TRBV6-5; clone_size: NA; cdr3_nt: TGTGCCAGCAGTTACTCGAGTCCCCGCGCTGCTGAAGCTTTCTTT; cdr3_aa: CASSYSSPRAAEAFF
d_call: TRBD2; j_call: TRBJ2-1; v_call: TRBV9; clone_size: few; cdr3_nt: TGTGCCAGCAGCGTAGATCCAGCTAGCGGGAATTACAATGAGCAGTTCTTC; cdr3_aa: CASSVDPASGNYNEQFF
d_call: NA; j_call: TRBJ1-3; v_call: TRBV7-8; clone_size: once; cdr3_nt: TGTGCCAGCAGCCCGGACAGAGGAAACACCATATATTTT; cdr3_aa: CASSPDRGNTIYF
d_call: NA; j_call: TRBJ1-3; v_call: TRBV9; clone_size: NA; cdr3_nt: TGTGCCAGCAGCCCGGGACAAGGGATGTCTGGAAACACCATATATTTT; cdr3_aa: CASSPGQGMSGNTIYF
d_call: TRBD1; j_call: TRBJ2-2; v_call: TRBV7-9; clone_size: NA; cdr3_nt: TGTGCCAGCAGCCAGGACAGGGGCGGGGAGCTGTTTTTT; cdr3_aa: CASSQDRGGELFF
d_call: NA; j_call: TRBJ2-7; v_call: TRBV28; clone_size: NA; cdr3_nt: TGTGCCAGCAGTTTGGGATACGAGCAGTACTTC; cdr3_aa: CASSLGYEQYF
d_call: TRBD1; j_call: TRBJ1-5; v_call: TRBV27; clone_size: NA; cdr3_nt: TGTGCCAGCAGTTTATTAGGGGACAGCCCCTTCAATCAGCCCCAGCATTTT; cdr3_aa: CASSLLGDSPFNQPQHF
d_call: NA; j_call: TRBJ2-3; v_call: TRBV11-2; clone_size: NA; cdr3_nt: TGTGCCAGCAGCTGGGGGCTAGCAGTGCCAGATACGCAGTATTTT; cdr3_aa: CASSWGLAVPDTQYF
d_call: NA; j_call: TRBJ2-1; v_call: TRBV11-3; clone_size: NA; cdr3_nt: TGTGCCAGCAGCTTCGATCACAATGAGCAGTTCTTC; cdr3_aa: CASSFDHNEQFF
d_call: NA; j_call: TRBJ2-1; v_call: TRBV6-5; clone_size: NA; cdr3_nt: TGTGCCAGCAGTTATATCGGGGGGCCACGTGAGCAGTTCTTC; cdr3_aa: CASSYIGGPREQFF
d_call: TRBD2; j_call: TRBJ2-7; v_call: TRBV7-9; clone_size: NA; cdr3_nt: TGTGCCAGCAGCTTAGTACTAGCGGGAGCCGAGCAGTACTTC; cdr3_aa: CASSLVLAGAEQYF
d_call: NA; j_call: TRBJ2-7; v_call: TRBV10-3; clone_size: few; cdr3_nt: TGTGCCATCAGTGAAGGGGGGTACGAGCAGTACTTC; cdr3_aa: CAISEGGYEQYF
d_call: NA; j_call: TRBJ1-2; v_call: TRBV2; clone_size: NA; cdr3_nt: TGTGCCAGCAGATATCACAGGGATTACACCTTC; cdr3_aa: CASRYHRDYTF